These 15 T cell receptor beta chains came from one sample sequenced in a study of blood T cells in healthy people across ages. Primed by a sample-barcoded 5' primer and a J-beta primer mix, a second PCR proceeded for about 6 to 11 cycles. TCRdb reprocessed the 5' RACE reads with MiXCR, giving one entry per CDR3 protein. The table shows 750,000 to 950,000 distinct CDR3 sequences, with less than 70% occurring only once. The sequenced sample was blood. The receptor set was obtained from an elderly man in good health.

CDR3 sequence (DNA): TGTGCCAGCAGTCAAAACAGGCCGGGCTATGGCTACACCTTC. Protein sequence: CASSQNRPGYGYTF. This chain joins TRBV7-2 and TRBJ1-2; the D gene is possibly TRBD1 (5 bases). Germline V gene data show CDR1 as SGHTA and CDR2 as FQGNSA. This CDR3 comprises 14 residues. Trimming cost V 6 bases and J 4 bases, with 15 bases left between them.

This clonotype occurred a few times. The chain carries TRBV6-2 or TRBV6-3 and TRBJ2-1; tentatively, D is TRBD1 (6 bases). V lost 1 base, J lost 6 bases, and 13 bases lay in between. The CDR3 spans 15 residues. Germline CDR1 and CDR2: MNHEY and SVGEGT. The CDR3 loop reads CASSYFLRGINEQFF. CDR3 nucleotides: TGTGCCAGCAGTTACTTTCTGAGGGGGATCAATGAGCAGTTCTTC.

V usage is TRBV5-1 and J usage is TRBJ2-2; D uncertain. The CDR3 covers 15 residues. From germline, CDR1 is SGHRS and CDR2 YFSETQ. V lost 4 bases and J lost 1, with 11 bases in between. In DNA form, the CDR3 reads TGCGCCAGCAGCCCCGACTCTTTGAACACCGGGGAGCTGTTTTTT. Translation: CASSPDSLNTGELFF.

The chain recombines TRBV7-2 with TRBJ2-7, with D perhaps being TRBD1 or TRBD2 (5 bases each). The CDR3 covers 14 residues. Germline V gene sequence: CDR1 SGHTA, CDR2 FQGNSA. The ends were cut back, 2 bases at V and 2 bases at J, with 10 bases in the middle. The CDR3 here is CASSLSRGPYEQYF. Here the CDR3 DNA reads TGTGCCAGCAGCTTATCGAGGGGCCCCTACGAGCAGTACTTC. Using reference TRBV7-2 and TRBJ2-7 for the parts outside the CDR3, the full variable domain is GAGVSQSPSNKVTEKGKDVELRCDPISGHTALYWYRQSLGQGLEFLIYFQGNSAPDKSGLPSDRFSAERTGGSVSTLTIQRTQQEDSAVYLCASSLSRGPYEQYFGPGTRLTVT.

This clonotype has just a few counts. One end of the junction varies from germline; a read error may be responsible. The chain carries TRBV18 and TRBJ2-5; D is unclear. Per germline, CDR1 KGHSH and CDR2 LQKENI. The CDR3 runs to 13 residues. CDR3 DNA sequence: TGCGCCAGCAGCCCTCTGGTCGGGGAGACCCAGTACTTC. Its translation is CASSPLVGETQYF. Filled out from reference TRBV18 and TRBJ2-5, the complete variable domain reads NAGVMQNPRHLVRRRGQEARLRCSPMKGHSHVYWYRQLPEEGLKFMVYLQKENIIDESGMPKERFSAEFPKEGPSILRIQQVVRGDSAAYFCASSPLVGETQYFGPGTRLLVL.

V usage is TRBV5-5 and J usage is TRBJ2-1, with 7 bases that match TRBD1. The CDR3 consists of 17 residues. Trimming took 2 bases from V and 0 from J; bases not matched to a gene: 8. CDR1 and CDR2 (germline): SGHKS, YYEKEE (reference sequence). CDR3 residues: CASSLTPGTASYNEQFF. CDR3 bases: TGTGCCAGCAGCTTAACCCCCGGGACAGCCTCCTACAATGAGCAGTTCTTC.

V is TRBV7-2 and J is TRBJ1-1; TRBD1 aligns across 8 bases. V shed 5 bases and J 4 bases; nucleotides not matched to a gene: 12. The CDR3 loop spans 16 amino acids. Germline V CDR1 and CDR2: SGHTA, FQGNSA. CDR3 protein: CASSPVSGGMGTEAFF. The DNA for the CDR3 is TGTGCCAGCAGCCCCGTCTCAGGGGGCATGGGCACTGAAGCTTTCTTT.

There are a few counts of this clonotype. The chain links TRBV18 to TRBJ2-7; the match to TRBD2 covers 9 bases. The germline V gene encodes CDR1 KGHSH and CDR2 LQKENI. This CDR3 spans 16 amino acids. After removal of 2 bases from V and 3 bases from J, the junction contained 8 bases not matched to a gene. CDR3 residues: CASSPRSAGGGYEQYF. The CDR3 coding sequence is TGTGCCAGCTCACCAAGGTCGGCGGGAGGGGGCTACGAGCAGTACTTC.

The chain employs TRBV27 and TRBJ2-1; 7 bases agree with TRBD2. The CDR3 extends over 13 amino acids. Germline V gene data show CDR1 as MNHEY and CDR2 as SMNVEV (reference sequence). V lost 10 bases to trimming and J lost 6 bases; unmatched junction nucleotides: 9. The CDR3 reads CATRVSGGNEQFF. For the CDR3, the DNA is TGTGCCACCAGAGTTTCGGGAGGCAATGAGCAGTTCTTC.

The chain carries TRBV7-2 and TRBJ1-1, with 8 bases aligning to TRBD1. The germline CDR1 and CDR2 sequences are SGHTA and FQGNSA. V dropped 3 bases and J dropped 4; count of bases not matched to a gene: 7. The CDR3 sequence is 15 residues long. CDR3 residues: CASSLRQGRGTEAFF. The CDR3 DNA is TGTGCCAGCAGCTTGAGACAGGGGCGAGGCACTGAAGCTTTCTTT.

This chain connects TRBV10-3 to TRBJ1-6, with 7 bases that match TRBD1. The V segment lost 8 bases and the J segment 4 bases; nucleotides outside the gene matches: 2. The CDR3 loop spans 13 amino acids. CDR1 is ENHRY, CDR2 SYGVKD, per germline. The CDR3 DNA is TGTGCCATCCGGGACAGTTATAATTCACCCCTCCACTTT. It encodes CAIRDSYNSPLHF.

This clonotype was recorded once. This chain joins TRBV6-6 and TRBJ1-1; D remains unclear. This CDR3 has 13 amino acids. Germline CDR1 reads MNHNY; CDR2 reads SVGAGI (reference sequence). The V and J ends lost 7 bases and 5 bases respectively, with 14 bases between them. The CDR3 here is CASTGSLGTEAFF. The CDR3 bases are TGTGCCAGCACCGGGTCTTTGGGGACTGAAGCTTTCTTT.

Only a few counts were recorded for this clonotype. CDR3 in DNA: TGTGCCAGCAGCACGACTAGCGTCGGCGGCATTCAGTACTTC. This sequence encodes CASSTTSVGGIQYF. The J gene is TRBJ2-4, the V gene TRBV7-2; 8 positions agree with TRBD2. This CDR3 has 14 residues. Germline assignment: CDR1 SGHTA and CDR2 FQGNSA. V lost 5 bases and J lost 9; bases outside the gene matches: 9.

CDR3 loop: CATSDGVEEKLFF. DNA for the CDR3: TGTGCCACCAGTGACGGGGTGGAGGAAAAACTGTTTTTT. The genes are TRBV24-1 and TRBJ1-4; D unresolved. From germline, CDR1 is KGHDR and CDR2 SFDVKD. The CDR3 is made up of 13 amino acids. V lost 4 bases and J lost 8, with 10 bases in between.

On this clonotype: The junction shows a germline mismatch at one end, possibly a read error. The chain has TRBV6-5 and TRBJ1-2; D is ambiguous. Germline V gene lookup returns CDR1 MNHEY and CDR2 SVGAGI. This CDR3 has 14 residues. The CDR3 region has the DNA TGTGCCAGCAGTTACTCATCCCTGAACTATGGCCACACCTTC. It codes for CASSYSSLNYGHTF.